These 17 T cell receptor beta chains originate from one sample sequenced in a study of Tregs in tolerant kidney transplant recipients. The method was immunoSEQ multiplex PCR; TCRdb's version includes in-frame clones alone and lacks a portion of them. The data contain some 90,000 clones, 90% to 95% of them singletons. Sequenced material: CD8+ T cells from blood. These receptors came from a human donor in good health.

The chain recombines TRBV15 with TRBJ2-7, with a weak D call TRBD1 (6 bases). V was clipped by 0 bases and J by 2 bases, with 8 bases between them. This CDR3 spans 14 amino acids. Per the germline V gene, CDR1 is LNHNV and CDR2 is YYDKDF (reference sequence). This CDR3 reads CATSRDRGPYEQYF. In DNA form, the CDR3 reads TGTGCCACCAGCAGAGACAGGGGCCCCTACGAGCAGTACTTC.

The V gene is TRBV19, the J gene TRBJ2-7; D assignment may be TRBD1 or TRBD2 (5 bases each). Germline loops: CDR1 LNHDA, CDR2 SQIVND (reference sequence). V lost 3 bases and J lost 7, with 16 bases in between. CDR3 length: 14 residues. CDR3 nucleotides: TGTGCCAGTAGTATCGGGGCGTTCTTCGGGGAGCAGTACTTC. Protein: CASSIGAFFGEQYF.

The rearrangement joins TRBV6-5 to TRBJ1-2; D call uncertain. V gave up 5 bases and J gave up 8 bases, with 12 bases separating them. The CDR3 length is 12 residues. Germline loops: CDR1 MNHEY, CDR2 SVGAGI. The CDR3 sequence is CASSDYMGGYTF. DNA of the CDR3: TGTGCCAGCAGTGATTACATGGGAGGCTACACCTTC.

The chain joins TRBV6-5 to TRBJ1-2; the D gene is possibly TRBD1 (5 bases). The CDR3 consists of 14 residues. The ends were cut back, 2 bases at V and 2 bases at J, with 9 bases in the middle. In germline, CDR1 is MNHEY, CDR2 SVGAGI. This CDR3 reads CASSYTEGNYGYTF. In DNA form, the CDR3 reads TGTGCCAGCAGTTACACTGAGGGGAACTATGGCTACACCTTC.

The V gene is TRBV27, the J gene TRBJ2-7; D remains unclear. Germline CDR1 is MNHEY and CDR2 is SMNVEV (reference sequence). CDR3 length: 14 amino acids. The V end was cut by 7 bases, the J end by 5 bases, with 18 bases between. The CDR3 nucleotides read TGTGCCAGCATCCCTCGTGACAACCCTGACGAGCAGTACTTC. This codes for CASIPRDNPDEQYF.

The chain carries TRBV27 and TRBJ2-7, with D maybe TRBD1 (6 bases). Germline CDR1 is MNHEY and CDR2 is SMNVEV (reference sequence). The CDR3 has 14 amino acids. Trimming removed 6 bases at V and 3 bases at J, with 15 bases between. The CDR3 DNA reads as TGTGCCAGCAGCAGGGGTCCCACCCTCTACGAGCAGTACTTC. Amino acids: CASSRGPTLYEQYF.

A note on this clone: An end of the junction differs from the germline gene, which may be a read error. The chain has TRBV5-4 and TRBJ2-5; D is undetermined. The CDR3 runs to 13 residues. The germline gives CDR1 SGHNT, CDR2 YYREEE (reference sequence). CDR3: CASSQDGEETQYF. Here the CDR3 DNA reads TGCGCCAGCAGCCAAGATGGAGAAGAGACCCAGTACTTC. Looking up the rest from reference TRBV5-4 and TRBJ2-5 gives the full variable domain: ETGVTQSPTHLIKTRGQQVTLRCSSQSGHNTVSWYQQALGQGPQFIFQYYREEENGRGNFPPRFSGLQFPNYSSELNVNALELDDSALYLCASSQDGEETQYFGPGTRLLVL.

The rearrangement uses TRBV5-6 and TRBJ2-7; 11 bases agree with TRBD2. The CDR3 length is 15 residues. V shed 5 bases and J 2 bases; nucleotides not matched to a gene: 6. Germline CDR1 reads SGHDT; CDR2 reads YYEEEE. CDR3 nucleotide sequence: TGTGCCAGCAGTCCCATAGCGGGAGGGCCCTACGAGCAGTACTTC. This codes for CASSPIAGGPYEQYF.

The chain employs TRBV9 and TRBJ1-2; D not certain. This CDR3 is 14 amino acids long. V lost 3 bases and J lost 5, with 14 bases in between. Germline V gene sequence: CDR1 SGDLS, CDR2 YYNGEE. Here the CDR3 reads CASSDPGTEYGYTF. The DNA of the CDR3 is TGTGCCAGCAGCGACCCCGGAACGGAGTATGGCTACACCTTC. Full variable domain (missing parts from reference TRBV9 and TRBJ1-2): DSGVTQTPKHLITATGQRVTLRCSPRSGDLSVYWYQQSLDQGLQFLIQYYNGEERAKGNILERFSAQQFPDLHSELNLSSLELGDSALYFCASSDPGTEYGYTFGSGTRLTVV.

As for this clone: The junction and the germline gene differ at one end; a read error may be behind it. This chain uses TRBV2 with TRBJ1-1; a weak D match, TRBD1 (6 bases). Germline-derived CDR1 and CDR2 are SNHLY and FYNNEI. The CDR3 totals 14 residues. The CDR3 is CASSEGGEVTEAFF. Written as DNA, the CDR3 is TGTGCCAGCAGCGAAGGGGGGGAGGTAACTGAAGCTTTCTTT.

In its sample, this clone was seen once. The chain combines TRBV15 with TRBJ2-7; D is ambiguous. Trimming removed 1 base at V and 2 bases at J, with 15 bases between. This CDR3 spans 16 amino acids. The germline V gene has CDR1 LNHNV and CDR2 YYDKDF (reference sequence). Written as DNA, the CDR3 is TGTGCCACCAGCAGAGGTCGGGTAGGAAAGGCCTACGAGCAGTACTTC. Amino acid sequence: CATSRGRVGKAYEQYF.

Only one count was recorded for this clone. CDR3 nucleotides: TGTGCCAGCACCCTTAACAGGAGAAAGACTGAAGCTTTCTTT. Protein product: CASTLNRRKTEAFF. The V gene is TRBV2, the J gene TRBJ1-1; D might be TRBD1 (5 bases). The CDR3 spans 14 residues. Deletions cut 7 bases from V and 5 bases from J, with 17 bases between. Germline assignment: CDR1 SNHLY and CDR2 FYNNEI.

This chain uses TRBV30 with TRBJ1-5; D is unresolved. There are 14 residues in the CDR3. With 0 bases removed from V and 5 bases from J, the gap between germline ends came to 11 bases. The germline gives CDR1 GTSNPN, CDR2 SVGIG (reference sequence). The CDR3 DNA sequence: TGTGCCTGGAGTGTCCGGGCGGGAGATCAGCCCCAGCATTTT. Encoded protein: CAWSVRAGDQPQHF.

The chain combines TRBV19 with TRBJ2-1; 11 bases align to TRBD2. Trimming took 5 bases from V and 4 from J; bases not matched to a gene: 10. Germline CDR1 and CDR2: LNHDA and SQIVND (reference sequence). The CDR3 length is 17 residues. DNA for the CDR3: TGTGCCAGTAGTCAAGGCCCTTCTAGCGGGAGGTACAATGAGCAGTTCTTC. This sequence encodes CASSQGPSSGRYNEQFF.

The DNA of the CDR3 is TGTGCCAGCCGACAGTTAAGCTCCTATAATTCACCCCTCCACTTT. Translated: CASRQLSSYNSPLHF. The V and J genes are TRBV6-6 and TRBJ1-6; D possibly corresponds to TRBD1 (5 bases). Germline V gene sequence: CDR1 MNHNY, CDR2 SVGAGI (reference sequence). The CDR3 is 15 amino acids. V was pared by 8 bases and J by 0 bases, with 11 bases between.

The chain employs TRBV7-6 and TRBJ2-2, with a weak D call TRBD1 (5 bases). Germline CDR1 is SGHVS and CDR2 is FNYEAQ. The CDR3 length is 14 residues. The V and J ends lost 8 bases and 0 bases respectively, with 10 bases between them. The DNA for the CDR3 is TGTGCCAGCCGCCCAGGGACGAACACCGGGGAGCTGTTTTTT. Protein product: CASRPGTNTGELFF.

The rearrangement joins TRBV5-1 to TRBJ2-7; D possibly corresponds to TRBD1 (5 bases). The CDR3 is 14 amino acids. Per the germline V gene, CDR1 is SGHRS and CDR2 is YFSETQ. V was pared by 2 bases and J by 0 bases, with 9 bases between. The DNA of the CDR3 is TGCGCCAGCAGCTTAGGCGGACACTCCTACGAGCAGTACTTC. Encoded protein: CASSLGGHSYEQYF.